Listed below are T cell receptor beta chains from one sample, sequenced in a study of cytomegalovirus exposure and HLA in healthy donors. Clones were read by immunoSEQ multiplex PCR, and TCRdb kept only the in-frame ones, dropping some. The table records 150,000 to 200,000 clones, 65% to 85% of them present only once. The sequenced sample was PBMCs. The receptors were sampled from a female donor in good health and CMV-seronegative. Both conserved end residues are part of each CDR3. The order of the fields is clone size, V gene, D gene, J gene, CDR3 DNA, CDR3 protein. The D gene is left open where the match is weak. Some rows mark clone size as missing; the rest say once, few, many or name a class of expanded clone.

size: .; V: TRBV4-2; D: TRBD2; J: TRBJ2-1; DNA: TGTGCCAGCAGCCTGTGGGGCGGGACTAGCGGGAGACATGAGCAGTTCTTC; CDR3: CASSLWGGTSGRHEQFF
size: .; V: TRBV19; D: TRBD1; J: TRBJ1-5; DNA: TGTGCCAGTAGTCCCCACGACAGGGCTAGCAATCAGCCCCAGCATTTT; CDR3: CASSPHDRASNQPQHF
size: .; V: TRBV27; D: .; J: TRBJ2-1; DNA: TGTGCCAGCAACAGTATAGGCACCAATGAGCAGTTCTTC; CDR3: CASNSIGTNEQFF
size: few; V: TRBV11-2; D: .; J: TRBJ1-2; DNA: TGTGCCAGCAGCTTAGCGGGAGTAGACTATGGCTACACCTTC; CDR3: CASSLAGVDYGYTF
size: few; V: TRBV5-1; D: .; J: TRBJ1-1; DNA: TGCGCCAGCAGCTTGGGGTGGGGGCAAACGTTGAACACTGAAGCTTTCTTT; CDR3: CASSLGWGQTLNTEAFF
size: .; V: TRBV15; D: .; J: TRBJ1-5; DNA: TGTGCCACCAGCAGAGGTGGTCAGAATAGCAATCAGCCCCAGCATTTT; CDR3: CATSRGGQNSNQPQHF
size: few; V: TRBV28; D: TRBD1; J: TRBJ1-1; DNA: TGTGCCAGCAGTTTAAACAGGGGGGGAAGAACTGAAGCTTTCTTT; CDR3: CASSLNRGGRTEAFF
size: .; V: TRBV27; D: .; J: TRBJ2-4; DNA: TGTGCCAGCAGTTTAGGGCAGGGTACGAACATTCAGTACTTC; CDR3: CASSLGQGTNIQYF
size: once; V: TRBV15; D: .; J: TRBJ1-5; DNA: TGTGCCACCACCCAGAGACGGCGACATGGTTCCTCTTATAGCAATCAGCCCCAGCATTTT; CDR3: CATTQRRRHGSSYSNQPQHF
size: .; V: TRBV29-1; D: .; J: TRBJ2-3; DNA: TGCAGCGTTAACATGGCTAGCGCAGATACGCAGTATTTT; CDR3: CSVNMASADTQYF
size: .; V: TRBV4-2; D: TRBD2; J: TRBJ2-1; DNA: TGTGCCAGCAGCCAAGATCCCGGGACTAGCGGGAGGAATGAGCAGTTCTTC; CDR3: CASSQDPGTSGRNEQFF
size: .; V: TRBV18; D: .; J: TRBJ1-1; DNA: TGTGCCAGCTCACCTTTCAGGGGGAACACTGAAGCTTTCTTT; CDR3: CASSPFRGNTEAFF
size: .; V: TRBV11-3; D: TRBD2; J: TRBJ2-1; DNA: TGTGCCAGCAGCTTAGGGGGGGGAAATGAGCAGTTCTTC; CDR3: CASSLGGGNEQFF
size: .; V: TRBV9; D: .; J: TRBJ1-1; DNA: TGTGCCAGCACGGGGTTTGGGACTGAAGCTTTCTTT; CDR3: CASTGFGTEAFF
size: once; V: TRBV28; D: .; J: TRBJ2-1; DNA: TGTGCCAGCACCCCCGGGGGTTCCTACAATGAGCAGTTCTTC; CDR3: CASTPGGSYNEQFF
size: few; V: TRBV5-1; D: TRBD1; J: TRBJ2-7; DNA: TGCGCCAGCAGCTCCGGGACAGGGAGCTCCTACGAGCAGTACTTC; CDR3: CASSSGTGSSYEQYF
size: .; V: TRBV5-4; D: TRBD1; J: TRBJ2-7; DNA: TGTGCCAGCAGCTTGGGTTCAGGGGGTTTTCAGTCCTACGAGCAGTACTTC; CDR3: CASSLGSGGFQSYEQYF
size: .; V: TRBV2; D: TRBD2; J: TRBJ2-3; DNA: TGTGCCAGCAGCTCCGGACTAGCGGTCGGGGGTACGCAGTATTTT; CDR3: CASSSGLAVGGTQYF
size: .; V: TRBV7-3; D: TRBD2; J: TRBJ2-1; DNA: TGTGCCAGCAGTCAATGGGGGACTAGCGGGAATGAGCAGTTCTTC; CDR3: CASSQWGTSGNEQFF
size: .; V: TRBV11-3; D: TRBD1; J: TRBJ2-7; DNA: TGTGCCAGCAGCTCTCGACAGGGGTCTTACGAGCAGTACTTC; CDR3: CASSSRQGSYEQYF
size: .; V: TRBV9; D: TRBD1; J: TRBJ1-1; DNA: TGTGCCAGCAGCGTAGCGGGACAGCCAAGGTACGGTGAAGCTTTCTTT; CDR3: CASSVAGQPRYGEAFF
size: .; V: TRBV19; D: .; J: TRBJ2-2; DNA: TGTGCCAGTAGGGCAGGGTACGACACCGGGGAGCTGTTTTTT; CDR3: CASRAGYDTGELFF
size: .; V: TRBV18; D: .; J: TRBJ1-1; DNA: TGTGCCAGCTCACCGAATCTGGCATTGAACACTGAAGCTTTCTTT; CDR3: CASSPNLALNTEAFF
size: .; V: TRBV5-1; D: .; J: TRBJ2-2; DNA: TGCGCCAGCAGCTCCCAGGGAACCGGGGAGCTGTTTTTT; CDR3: CASSSQGTGELFF
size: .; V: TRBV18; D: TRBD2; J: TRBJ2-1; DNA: TGTGCCAGCTCACCTAACTTTGGGACTAGCGGAAACAATGAGCAGTTCTTC; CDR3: CASSPNFGTSGNNEQFF
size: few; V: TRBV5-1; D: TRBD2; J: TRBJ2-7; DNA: TGCGCCAGCAGCTTAACCGGGACTAGCGGGGTTCACGAGCAGTACTTC; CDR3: CASSLTGTSGVHEQYF
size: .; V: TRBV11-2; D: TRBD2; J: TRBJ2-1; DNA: TGTGCCAGCAGCTTTAGCGGGAGAGGAAATGAGCAGTTCTTC; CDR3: CASSFSGRGNEQFF
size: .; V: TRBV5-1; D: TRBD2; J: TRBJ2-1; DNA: TGCGCCAGCAGCGCGACCGGGACTAGCGGCAATGAGCAGTTCTTC; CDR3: CASSATGTSGNEQFF
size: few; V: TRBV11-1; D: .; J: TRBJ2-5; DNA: TGTGCCAGCACCCTTAGAGTGTCTAACGAGGGAGAGACCCAGTACTTC; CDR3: CASTLRVSNEGETQYF
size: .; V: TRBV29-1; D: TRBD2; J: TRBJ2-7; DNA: TGCAGCATCACCCCCGGGGGGGAAGACGAGCAGTACTTC; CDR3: CSITPGGEDEQYF
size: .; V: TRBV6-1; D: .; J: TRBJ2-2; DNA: TGTGCCAGCAGTTTCGGGACAACGAACACCGGGGAGCTGTTTTTT; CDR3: CASSFGTTNTGELFF
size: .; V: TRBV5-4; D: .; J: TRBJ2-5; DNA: TGTGCCAGCAGCCCCCGTAATATCCAAGAGACCCAGTACTTC; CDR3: CASSPRNIQETQYF
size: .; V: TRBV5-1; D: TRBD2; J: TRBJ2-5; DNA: TGCGCCAGCAGCGGGACTAGGGCAGAACGTATTCAAGAGACCCAGTACTTC; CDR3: CASSGTRAERIQETQYF
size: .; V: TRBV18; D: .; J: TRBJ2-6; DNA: TGTGCCAGCTCACCACGGTCGTACGACCGGAGCTCTGGGGCCAACGTCCTGACTTTC; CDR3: CASSPRSYDRSSGANVLTF
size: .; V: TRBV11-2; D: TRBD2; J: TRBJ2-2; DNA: TGTGCCAGCAGCTTAGTCGGGCTAGCGGGGTACACCGGGGAGCTGTTTTTT; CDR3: CASSLVGLAGYTGELFF
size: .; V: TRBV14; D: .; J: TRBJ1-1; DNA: TGTGCCAGCAGTCGGGACACTGAAGCTTTCTTT; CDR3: CASSRDTEAFF
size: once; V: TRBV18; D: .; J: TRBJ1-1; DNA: TGTGCCAGCTCACCGACCGGAGGGGAGGCGACCGAAGCTTTCTTT; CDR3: CASSPTGGEATEAFF
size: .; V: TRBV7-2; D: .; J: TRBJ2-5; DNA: TGTGCCAGCAGCTTAGATAATATGAGGGAGACCCAGTACTTC; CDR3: CASSLDNMRETQYF
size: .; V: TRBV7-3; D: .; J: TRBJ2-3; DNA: TGTGCCAGCAGCTTATCACGAGGAGGACCCACAGATACGCAGTATTTT; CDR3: CASSLSRGGPTDTQYF
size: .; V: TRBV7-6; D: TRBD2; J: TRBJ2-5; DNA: TGTGCCAGCAGCTTAGGCAGCGGGAGACTCGGAGAGACCCAGTACTTC; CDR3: CASSLGSGRLGETQYF
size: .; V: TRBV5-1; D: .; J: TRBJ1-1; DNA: TGCGCCAGCAGGGGGCAGGAAAACACTGAAGCTTTCTTT; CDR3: CASRGQENTEAFF
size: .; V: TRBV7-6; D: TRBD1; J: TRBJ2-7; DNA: TGTGCCAGCAGCTTAATGGGCGGCACAGGGGTTTCCTACGAGCAGTACTTC; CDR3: CASSLMGGTGVSYEQYF